This passage covers 6 T cell receptor beta chains from one sample sequenced in a study of spatial heterogeneity in lung cancer. Time point denoted: sample taken at primary tumor resection. Whole RNA, which was extracted from tumor, nontumor lung tissue or frozen PBMC, was sequenced without any cell sorting. TCRdb recomputed calls from the 5' RACE reads with MiXCR, one row per CDR3 protein. The table has about 82,000 distinct CDR3 sequences, roughly 12% seen once. The starting material was PBMCs, obtained at surgery. The receptor source for this set is a male donor with early-stage non-small cell lung cancer.

The chain employs TRBV15 and TRBJ2-2; no clear D. The CDR3 has 14 residues. The germline CDR1 and CDR2 sequences are LNHNV and YYDKDF (reference sequence). Trimming took off 5 bases at V and 1 base at J, with 8 bases between the two ends. The CDR3 here is CATSPTGNTGELFF. The CDR3 coding sequence is TGTGCCACCAGCCCCACGGGGAACACCGGGGAGCTGTTTTTT.

The chain joins TRBV5-1 to TRBJ2-7; a possible D gene is TRBD1 (5 bases). V dropped 2 bases and J dropped 2 bases, with 14 bases sitting between them. CDR3 length equals 15 residues. Germline CDR1 reads SGHRS; CDR2 reads YFSETQ. CDR3 sequence: CASSLNGAPTYEQYF. DNA of the CDR3: TGCGCCAGCAGCTTAAATGGGGCCCCAACCTACGAGCAGTACTTC.

The rearrangement uses TRBV5-1 and TRBJ2-1; TRBD1 is a possible D gene (5 bases). V lost 0 bases and J lost 0, with 7 bases in between. CDR1 SGHRS and CDR2 YFSETQ come from the germline V gene. The CDR3 is 15 residues long. The CDR3 protein is CASSLGQSSYNEQFF. CDR3 nucleotides: TGCGCCAGCAGCTTGGGACAGAGCTCCTACAATGAGCAGTTCTTC.

This clonotype was seen repeatedly, ten times or more. The chain combines TRBV20-1 with TRBJ1-1; 10 bases map to TRBD1. Looked up from germline, CDR1 is DFQATT and CDR2 is SNEGSKA (reference sequence). The CDR3 runs 17 residues. V shed 6 bases, J shed 8 bases, and the junction held 21 bases outside the gene matches. In DNA, the CDR3 is TGCAGTGCAGAGGGACAGGGGCCGATCGGTTCTATGAGGGAAGCTTTCTTT. It translates to CSAEGQGPIGSMREAFF.

The J gene is TRBJ2-3, the V gene TRBV7-3; possible D gene TRBD2, 6 bases. The CDR3 consists of 15 residues. The ends were cut back, 4 bases at V and 3 bases at J, with 14 bases in the middle. Germline V gene lookup returns CDR1 SGHTA and CDR2 FQGTGA. The chain's CDR3 is CASSSTGVRTDTQYF. CDR3 nucleotides: TGTGCCAGCAGCTCAACGGGAGTAAGAACAGATACGCAGTATTTT.

The rearrangement links TRBV4-2 to TRBJ2-5; a possible D gene is TRBD1 (5 bases). Germline CDR1 reads LGHNA; CDR2 reads YNFKEQ. V lost 0 bases and J lost 4, with 15 bases in between. CDR3 length: 16 amino acids. In DNA, the CDR3 is TGTGCCAGCAGCCAAGATCTAGAAGGGGCTGGAGAGACCCAGTACTTC. This gives the protein CASSQDLEGAGETQYF.